The clone carrying this T cell receptor beta chain was picked up a small number of times. The data belong to a study of prognosis after radiotherapy for stage I lung cancer. The overall study: There were 15 or so patients with newly diagnosed primary stage I lung tumors and 4 or 5 patients with oligometastatic NSCLC after surgical resection of the primary tumor. With stereotactic body radiotherapy, no patient received any concurrent therapy.

Two-round multiplex PCR, the amplification method, yielded TCR beta CDR3 from genomic DNA. Used in first-round PCR were primers specific to each TRBV and TRBJ gene. TCRdb reprocessed the multiplex PCR reads via MiXCR and lists one record per CDR3 protein. The data contain some 38,000 distinct CDR3 sequences, roughly a quarter of them singletons. The input for sequencing was PBMCs, taken before or after stereotactic body radiation therapy (not recorded which). The source of this sequence is a donor aged 50 or older with non-small cell lung cancer.

CDR3 residues: CASSPLDGNEQFF. DNA of the CDR3: TGTGCCAGCTCACCACTCGATGGCAATGAGCAGTTCTTC. The V call is TRBV18, the J call TRBJ2-1; unclear D gene. The germline gives CDR1 KGHSH, CDR2 LQKENI. This CDR3 spans 13 amino acids. V gave up 1 base and J gave up 6 bases, with 7 bases separating them.